This section outlines one T cell receptor beta chain sequence together with its context. Primers for the PCR totalled 60 Vbeta and 13 Jbeta. Assay: immunoSEQ multiplex PCR; the TCRdb copy retains only in-frame clones and omits some. The profile covers around 95,000 clones, with around 74% appearing a single time and roughly 9.1% taken by the ten largest. The source of the sample is a study of cytomegalovirus exposure and HLA in healthy donors. The sequence was collected from a man younger than 40 in good health and CMV-seropositive. The sequenced sample was PBMCs.

CDR3 DNA sequence: TGTGCCAGCGCGATACAGTTCGCGAACACCGGGGAGCTGTTTTTT. Encoded protein: CASAIQFANTGELFF. The chain couples TRBV2 to TRBJ2-2; D gene unclear. Trimming took off 8 bases at V and 0 bases at J, with 13 bases between the two ends. The germline V gene encodes CDR1 SNHLY and CDR2 FYNNEI. CDR3 size: 15 residues.